This T cell receptor (beta chain) was identified in a study of cytomegalovirus exposure and HLA in healthy donors. After removal of 3 bases from V and 0 bases from J, the junction contained 5 bases not matched to a gene. The V gene's germline CDR1 is PRHDT and CDR2 FYEKMQ (reference sequence). The CDR3 consists of 15 residues. Points from the study as a whole: Earlier analysis looked at TCR beta V segments, and most were productive about 90% or about 30% of the time. Compared with the roughly 730-donor mean, an Asian-associated ancestry cluster reportedly had fewer N-insertions, according to a later analysis. A few V segments could not be told apart, such as TRBV6-2 and TRBV6-3, and were left out.

The donors (healthy individuals) were bone marrow donors. On this clone: The antigen is unknown.

Vbeta (60) and Jbeta (13) primers were used in the PCR. Assay used: immunoSEQ multiplex PCR; TCRdb lists only in-frame clones, some missing. The sample table sets out 60,000 to 65,000 clones. The V and J genes are TRBV13 and TRBJ2-7; 7 positions match TRBD1. Sequenced input: PBMCs. The source is a man aged 25 to 40 in good health and CMV-seropositive. The CDR3 loop reads CASSFGTVYSYEQYF. The CDR3 bases are TGTGCCAGCAGCTTTGGGACAGTGTACTCCTACGAGCAGTACTTC.